These 8 T cell receptor beta chains came from one sample sequenced in a study of blood T cell repertoires in COVID-19. Some clones are missing from TCRdb's copy, which holds only in-frame ones; the method was immunoSEQ multiplex PCR. The table records about 180,000 clones, around 88% of them present only once. Input material: PBMCs or T cells enriched from blood (not recorded which). These receptors were collected from a woman between 25 and 40 years old who had recovered from COVID-19.

This clone was recorded once. CDR3: CASSPNGGRGQPQHF. CDR3 sequence (DNA): TGTGCCAGCAGCCCCAACGGCGGACGGGGTCAGCCCCAGCATTTT. J is TRBJ1-5 and V is TRBV6-5; D ambiguous. The length of the CDR3 is 15 residues. The germline CDR1 and CDR2 sequences are MNHEY and SVGAGI. Deletions cut 6 bases from V and 6 bases from J, with 18 bases between.

This clone was found a few times. This chain uses TRBV27 with TRBJ1-1, with D tentatively TRBD1 (6 bases). V was trimmed by 5 bases and J by 1 base, leaving 11 bases between them. The length of the CDR3 is 14 residues. The germline V gene encodes CDR1 MNHEY and CDR2 SMNVEV (reference sequence). The CDR3 loop reads CASSPWTENTEAFF. CDR3 DNA: TGTGCCAGCAGTCCGTGGACAGAGAACACTGAAGCTTTCTTT.

This clone was seen many times. This chain links TRBV6-4 with TRBJ1-1; D gene ambiguous. CDR1 is MRHNA and CDR2 is SNTAGT in the germline V gene. The CDR3 is 13 amino acids. V gave up 0 bases and J gave up 4 bases, with 6 bases separating them. This chain's CDR3 is CASSDSPLTEAFF. The DNA of the CDR3 is TGTGCCAGCAGTGACTCACCACTCACTGAAGCTTTCTTT.

The chain has TRBV11-2 and TRBJ2-1; D is undetermined. This CDR3 spans 12 amino acids. Trimming cost V 1 base and J 6 bases, with 4 bases left between them. Germline values: CDR1 SGHAT, CDR2 FQNNGV. The DNA for the CDR3 is TGTGCCAGCAGCTTAGCGCGCAATGAGCAGTTCTTC. Its translation is CASSLARNEQFF.

This clone was observed at least ten times. The chain recombines TRBV18 with TRBJ2-1; possible D gene TRBD1, 5 bases. V lost 1 base and J lost 12, with 10 bases in between. This CDR3 is built from 12 residues. In germline, CDR1 is KGHSH, CDR2 LQKENI. CDR3 sequence (DNA): TGTGCCAGCTCACCACTTCAGGGCGGGCAGTTCTTC. Protein: CASSPLQGGQFF.

This clone has more than one count but fewer than ten. This sequence joins TRBV27 and TRBJ2-1; the D gene is possibly TRBD2 (6 bases). Deletions cut 6 bases from V and 7 bases from J, with 16 bases between. CDR1 MNHEY and CDR2 SMNVEV come from the germline V gene (reference sequence). This CDR3 spans 14 amino acids. The CDR3 here is CASREGQPPNEQFF. CDR3 DNA sequence: TGTGCCAGCAGGGAGGGCCAACCACCTAATGAGCAGTTCTTC.

This clone was observed a single time. DNA of the CDR3: TGTGCCAGCAGTATCAGGGACAGCTTGAATTCACCCCTCCACTTT. Translation: CASSIRDSLNSPLHF. The rearrangement links TRBV6-5 to TRBJ1-6; the match to TRBD1 covers 7 bases. The ends lost 5 bases at V and 7 bases at J; junction bases unmatched: 8. This CDR3 region has 15 residues. Germline V gene lookup returns CDR1 MNHEY and CDR2 SVGAGI.

The chain joins TRBV4-2 to TRBJ2-1; the D gene is possibly TRBD2 (6 bases). The V gene lost 4 bases and the J gene lost 1 base, with 35 bases spanning the gap. CDR3 length: 23 residues. CDR1 and CDR2 (germline): LGHNA, YNFKEQ. CDR3 residues: CASSPLNRFWREDEHGSYNEQFF. CDR3 bases: TGTGCCAGCAGCCCTTTGAATCGGTTTTGGAGGGAAGACGAACACGGATCCTACAATGAGCAGTTCTTC.